Included here is one T cell receptor (beta chain) sequence, with context. This sample is drawn from a study of blood T cell repertoires in COVID-19. Across the whole study: COVID-19 samples collected from the United States, Italy and Spain covered acute and convalescent phases. PBMCs, B-cell-depleted T cells, or T cells provided the cDNA or gDNA that made up the material.

The method was immunoSEQ multiplex PCR; TCRdb's version includes in-frame clones alone and lacks a portion of them. Found here are about 70,000 clones, roughly 82% of them singletons; the top ten hold 1.5% to 2%. The germline V gene encodes CDR1 DFQATT and CDR2 SNEGSKA (reference sequence). Trimming took 3 bases from V and 8 from J, leaving 10 bases between them. The CDR3 length is 11 residues. The genes are TRBV20-1 and TRBJ1-2; no clear D gene. The specimen was peripheral blood. This sequence originates from a woman aged 60 to 75 with acute or convalescent COVID-19. CDR3 DNA: TGCAGTGCTAGGGGAGGAAGCGGCTACACCTTC. Protein sequence: CSARGGSGYTF.